Listed here is a single T cell receptor (beta chain). With 4 bases clipped from V and 4 bases from J, the junction kept 2 bases outside the gene matches. The CDR3 sequence is 13 residues long. These data come from a study of control samples from healthy donors and cancer patients. Method: immunoSEQ multiplex PCR; TCRdb's copy keeps in-frame clones and lacks some. This table holds roughly 48,000 clones, under 95% found once. The clonotype was recovered from a woman between 40 and 55 years old with head and neck cancer. Sequenced sample: PBMCs. The genes are TRBV12-3 or TRBV12-4 and TRBJ1-2; the match to TRBD1 covers 8 bases. The DNA for the CDR3 is TGTGCCAGCAGTTCGACAGGGGTCTATGGCTACACCTTC. This sequence encodes CASSSTGVYGYTF.